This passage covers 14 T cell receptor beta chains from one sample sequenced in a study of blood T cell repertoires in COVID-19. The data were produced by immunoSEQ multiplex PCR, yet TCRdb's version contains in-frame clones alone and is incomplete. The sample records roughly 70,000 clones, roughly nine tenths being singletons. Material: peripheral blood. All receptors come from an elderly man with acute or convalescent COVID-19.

CDR3 residues: CASSSARGSGANVLTF. The CDR3 DNA sequence: TGTGCCAGCAGCTCGGCCCGGGGATCTGGGGCCAACGTCCTGACTTTC. The chain recombines TRBV5-4 with TRBJ2-6; TRBD2 is a possible D gene (5 bases). The CDR3 has 16 amino acids. The germline V and J ends were trimmed by 3 bases and 1 base, with 11 bases remaining between them. From germline, CDR1 is SGHNT and CDR2 YYREEE (reference sequence). Variable domain in full (rest from reference TRBV5-4 and TRBJ2-6): ETGVTQSPTHLIKTRGQQVTLRCSSQSGHNTVSWYQQALGQGPQFIFQYYREEENGRGNFPPRFSGLQFPNYSSELNVNALELDDSALYLCASSSARGSGANVLTFGAGSRLTVL.

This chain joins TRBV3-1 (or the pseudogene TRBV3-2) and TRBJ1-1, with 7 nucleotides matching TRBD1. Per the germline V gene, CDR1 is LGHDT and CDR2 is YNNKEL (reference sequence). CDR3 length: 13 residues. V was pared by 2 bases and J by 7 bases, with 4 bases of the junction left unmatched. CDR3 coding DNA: TGTGCCAGCAGCCAAAGGGGGCGCGGTGAAGCTTTCTTT. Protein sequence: CASSQRGRGEAFF.

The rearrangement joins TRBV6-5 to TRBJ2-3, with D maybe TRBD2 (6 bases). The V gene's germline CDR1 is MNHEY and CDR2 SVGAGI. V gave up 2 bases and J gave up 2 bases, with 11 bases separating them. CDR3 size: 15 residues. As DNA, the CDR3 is TGTGCCAGCAGTTACGGCCCGGACTACACAGATACGCAGTATTTT. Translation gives CASSYGPDYTDTQYF.

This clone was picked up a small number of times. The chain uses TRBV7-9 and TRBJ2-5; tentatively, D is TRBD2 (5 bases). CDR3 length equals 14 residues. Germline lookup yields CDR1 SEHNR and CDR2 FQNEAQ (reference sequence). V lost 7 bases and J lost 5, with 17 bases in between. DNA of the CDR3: TGTGCCAGCACGCCCGGCGGGTCGGACGAGACCCAGTACTTC. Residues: CASTPGGSDETQYF.

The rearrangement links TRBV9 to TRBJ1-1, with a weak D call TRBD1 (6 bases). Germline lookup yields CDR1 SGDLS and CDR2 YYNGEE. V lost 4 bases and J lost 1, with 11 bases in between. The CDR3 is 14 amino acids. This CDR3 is CASSRTTGNTEAFF. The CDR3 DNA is TGTGCCAGCAGCCGCACGACAGGGAACACTGAAGCTTTCTTT.

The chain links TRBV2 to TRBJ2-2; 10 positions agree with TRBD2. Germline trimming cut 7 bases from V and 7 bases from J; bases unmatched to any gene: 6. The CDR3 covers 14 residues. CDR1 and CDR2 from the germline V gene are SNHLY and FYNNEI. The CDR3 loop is CASNIAGGVGELFF. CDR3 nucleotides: TGTGCCAGCAATATAGCGGGGGGAGTCGGGGAGCTGTTTTTT.

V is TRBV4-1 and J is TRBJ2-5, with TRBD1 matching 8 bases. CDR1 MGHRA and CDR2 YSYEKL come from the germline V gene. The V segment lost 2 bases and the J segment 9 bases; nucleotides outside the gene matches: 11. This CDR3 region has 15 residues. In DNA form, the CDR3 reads TGCGCCAGCAGCCAACCTACAGGGGGATCGGCAGCCCAGTACTTC. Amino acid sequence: CASSQPTGGSAAQYF.

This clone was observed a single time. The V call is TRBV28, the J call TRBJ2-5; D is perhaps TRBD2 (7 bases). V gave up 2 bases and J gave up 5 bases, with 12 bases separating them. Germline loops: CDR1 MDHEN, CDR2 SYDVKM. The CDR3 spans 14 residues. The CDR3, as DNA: TGTGCCAGCAGTTTAGGGGGGGCGGGGGAGACCCAGTACTTC. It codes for CASSLGGAGETQYF.

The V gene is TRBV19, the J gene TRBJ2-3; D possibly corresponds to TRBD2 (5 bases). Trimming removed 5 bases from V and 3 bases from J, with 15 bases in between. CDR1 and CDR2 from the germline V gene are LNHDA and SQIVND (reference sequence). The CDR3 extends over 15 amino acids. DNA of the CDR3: TGTGCCAGTAGTGAGTCAGCGGCTAGGACAGATACGCAGTATTTT. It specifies CASSESAARTDTQYF.

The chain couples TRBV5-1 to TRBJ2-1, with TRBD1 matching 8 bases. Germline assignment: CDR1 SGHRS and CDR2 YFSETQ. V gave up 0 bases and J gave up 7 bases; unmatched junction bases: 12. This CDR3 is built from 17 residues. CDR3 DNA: TGCGCCAGCAGCTTGGGGCAGGGGGCTAGATCATGGAATGAGCAGTTCTTC. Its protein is CASSLGQGARSWNEQFF.

DNA of the CDR3: TGCGCCAGCAGCCAGGTAGGAACTAGGACAGCCTACGAGCAGTACTTC. This gives the protein CASSQVGTRTAYEQYF. The chain recombines TRBV4-1 with TRBJ2-7; perhaps TRBD1 as D (6 bases). Germline CDR1 MGHRA, CDR2 YSYEKL. CDR3 length equals 16 residues. The V gene lost 3 bases and the J gene lost 2 bases, with 17 bases spanning the gap.

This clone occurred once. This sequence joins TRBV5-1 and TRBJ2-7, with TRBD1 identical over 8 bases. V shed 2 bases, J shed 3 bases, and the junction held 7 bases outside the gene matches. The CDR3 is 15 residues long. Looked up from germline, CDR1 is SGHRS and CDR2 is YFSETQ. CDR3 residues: CASSFSTGDVYEQYF. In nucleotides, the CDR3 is TGCGCCAGCAGCTTTTCGACAGGGGATGTCTACGAGCAGTACTTC.

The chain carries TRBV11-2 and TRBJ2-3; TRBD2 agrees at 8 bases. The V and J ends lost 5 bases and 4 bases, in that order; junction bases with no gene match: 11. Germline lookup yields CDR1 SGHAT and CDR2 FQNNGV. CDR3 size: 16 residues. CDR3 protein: CASSREGAGVADTQYF. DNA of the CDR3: TGTGCCAGCAGCCGGGAGGGAGCGGGAGTCGCAGATACGCAGTATTTT.

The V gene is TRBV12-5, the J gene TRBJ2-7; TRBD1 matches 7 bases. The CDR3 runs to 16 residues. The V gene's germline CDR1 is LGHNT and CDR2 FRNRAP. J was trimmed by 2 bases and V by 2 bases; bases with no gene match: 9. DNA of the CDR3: TGTGCTAGTGGTTTGACTCGGACAGGTCCTCCCTACGAGCAGTACTTC. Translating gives CASGLTRTGPPYEQYF.